The 12 T cell receptor beta chains listed next were all sequenced from one sample in a study of blood T cell repertoires in COVID-19. Using immunoSEQ multiplex PCR, the repertoire was profiled, and TCRdb retains in-frame clones only, with some absent. There are a few hundred thousand clones in the sample; less than 85% occur only once, and about 4.6% lies in the top ten. Sequencing was done on a sample of peripheral blood. These receptors came from a man aged 55-75 years who had recovered from COVID-19.

This chain links TRBV29-1 with TRBJ2-3, with 7 bases lining up with TRBD2. The length of the CDR3 is 13 residues. Trimming removed 7 bases from V and 9 bases from J; junction bases left unmatched: 13. Germline lookup yields CDR1 SQVTM and CDR2 ANQGSEA. In DNA, the CDR3 is TGCAGCGCCGGGGAGGGCAGGGTCGGAACGCAGTATTTT. It specifies CSAGEGRVGTQYF.

The chain combines TRBV18 with TRBJ2-5; D might be TRBD2 (6 bases). Trimming stripped 1 base from V and 5 bases from J, with 14 bases between. CDR3 size: 15 residues. Looked up from germline, CDR1 is KGHSH and CDR2 is LQKENI. CDR3 coding DNA: TGTGCCAGCTCACCACTGAGCGGGCGAAGGGAGACCCAGTACTTC. Protein: CASSPLSGRRETQYF.

This chain connects TRBV6-5 to TRBJ1-5, with D unclear. The V end was cut by 6 bases, the J end by 4 bases, with 10 bases between. The CDR3 consists of 13 residues. Germline CDR1 is MNHEY and CDR2 is SVGAGI. CDR3: CASRPTGNQPQHF. CDR3 sequence (DNA): TGTGCCAGCAGACCGACGGGGAATCAGCCCCAGCATTTT.

The chain links TRBV5-4 to TRBJ2-2, with a weak D call TRBD1 (6 bases). The CDR3 covers 17 residues. Germline CDR1 is SGHNT and CDR2 is YYREEE (reference sequence). Trimming stripped 6 bases from V and 3 bases from J, with 21 bases between. The CDR3 loop is CASTPFSGRGDTGELFF. CDR3 nucleotides: TGTGCCAGCACCCCCTTTTCAGGCAGGGGAGACACCGGGGAGCTGTTTTTT.

V gene TRBV28 combines with J gene TRBJ2-7; tentative D call: TRBD2 (5 bases). The germline V gene has CDR1 MDHEN and CDR2 SYDVKM. Trimming removed 5 bases from V and 0 bases from J, with 11 bases in between. CDR3 size: 14 residues. The CDR3 DNA follows: TGTGCCAGCAGTCCCGGGATCTACTCCTACGAGCAGTACTTC. Translating it yields CASSPGIYSYEQYF.

The rearrangement uses TRBV4-1 and TRBJ1-5; unclear D gene. V lost 0 bases and J 7 bases, leaving 13 bases between the germline ends. There are 15 residues in the CDR3. From germline, CDR1 is MGHRA and CDR2 YSYEKL. The CDR3 protein is CASSQEGWSRQPQHF. As DNA, the CDR3 is TGCGCCAGCAGCCAAGAAGGCTGGAGCCGACAGCCCCAGCATTTT.

The J gene is TRBJ2-7, the V gene TRBV19; 7 bases agree with TRBD1. Trimming removed 4 bases from V and 4 bases from J; junction bases left unmatched: 7. This CDR3 has 14 amino acids. Germline CDR1 and CDR2: LNHDA and SQIVND (reference sequence). The CDR3 region is CASSRGQRAYEQYF. DNA for the CDR3: TGTGCCAGTAGTAGGGGACAGAGGGCTTACGAGCAGTACTTC.

This rearrangement joins TRBV5-1 to TRBJ2-7; unclear D gene. This CDR3 is built from 12 residues. Per the germline V gene, CDR1 is SGHRS and CDR2 is YFSETQ. Trimming took off 4 bases at V and 3 bases at J, with 8 bases between the two ends. CDR3 DNA sequence: TGCGCCAGCAGCCATACTGGCTACGAGCAGTACTTC. Its protein product is CASSHTGYEQYF.

This clone was seen a handful of times. The V gene is TRBV6-1, the J gene TRBJ2-1, with D perhaps TRBD1 (5 bases). CDR1 is MNHNS, CDR2 SASEGT, per germline. Trimming removed 1 base at V and 4 bases at J, with 23 bases between. This CDR3 has 19 amino acids. The CDR3 DNA is TGTGCCAGCAGTGAAGGTCACGGTGGTACCAAGGGGCGTTACAATGAGCAGTTCTTC. Translation: CASSEGHGGTKGRYNEQFF.

This chain uses TRBV4-1 with TRBJ1-2; the match to TRBD1 covers 12 bases. The CDR3 extends over 17 amino acids. The germline V gene has CDR1 MGHRA and CDR2 YSYEKL. Trimming took 4 bases from V and 2 from J; bases not matched to a gene: 8. The CDR3 here is CASSRATGTGGNYGYTF. CDR3 coding DNA: TGCGCCAGCAGCCGGGCTACCGGGACAGGGGGCAACTATGGCTACACCTTC.

The chain carries TRBV29-1 and TRBJ2-5; the D gene is possibly TRBD2 (6 bases). The V end was cut by 4 bases, the J end by 4 bases, with 10 bases between. CDR3 size: 12 residues. CDR1 and CDR2 from the germline V gene are SQVTM and ANQGSEA. The CDR3 reads CSVGQGGETQYF. CDR3 in DNA: TGCAGCGTTGGGCAGGGAGGAGAGACCCAGTACTTC.

The rearrangement uses TRBV19 and TRBJ1-6, with D hard to call. V lost 4 bases and J lost 10, with 17 bases in between. The V gene's germline CDR1 is LNHDA and CDR2 SQIVND (reference sequence). The CDR3 runs to 15 residues. In DNA form, the CDR3 reads TGTGCCAGTAGTACCCAAGAGGGAGGGAGATCACCCCTCCACTTT. It is translated as CASSTQEGGRSPLHF.